The sequence of this TCR beta chain was determined in a study of cytomegalovirus exposure and HLA in healthy donors. The PCR made use of 60 Vbeta and 13 Jbeta primers. Generated by immunoSEQ multiplex PCR, the TCRdb table keeps only in-frame clones and is missing some. In all, the sample yields some 130,000 clones. As to this clone: No antigen is known for it.

Regarding the study as a whole: Per published reports, the classifier diagnosed cytomegalovirus status with high specificity and sensitivity.

CDR3 length: 14 residues. Looked up from germline, CDR1 is SGHTA and CDR2 is FQGTGA. The V gene lost 8 bases and the J gene lost 7 bases, with 18 bases spanning the gap. The chain joins TRBV7-3 to TRBJ2-1, with D tentatively TRBD1 (6 bases). This clonotype originated in a man aged 18 to 30 in good health and CMV-seronegative. The material sequenced was PBMCs. The DNA for the CDR3 is TGTGCCAGCGCCGTGGGGGCGACTGCGAATGAGCAGTTCTTC. It specifies CASAVGATANEQFF.